This section outlines one T cell receptor beta chain sequence together with its context. Compared with germline, one end of the junction differs, possibly owing to a read error. A Seattle source enrolled patients during active infection and followed them longitudinally. This sample is drawn from a study of blood T cell repertoires in COVID-19. Turning to the study itself: The samples span acute and convalescent COVID-19 from the United States, Italy and Spain. From T cells, B-cell-depleted T cells, or PBMCs came the material, which was cDNA or gDNA.

The authors' processing: Estimation of nucleated cell counts relied on the amplification of reference gene primers. TCRdb's table, derived via immunoSEQ multiplex PCR, lists solely in-frame clones and lacks some. The DNA gave D and trimming, while V, J and clone size come from that table. Of some 500,000 clones in the sample, less than 90% were seen once. The CDR3 totals 13 residues. The genes are TRBV12-3 or TRBV12-4 and TRBJ2-1; possible D gene TRBD2, 5 bases. The sequenced sample consisted of peripheral blood. This sequence originates from a woman aged 45-65 years with COVID-19, enrolled during active disease. CDR3 protein: CASSPGGSSNALF. CDR3 nucleotides: TGTGCCAGCAGCCCCGGAGGTAGCAGTAATGCCCTCTTC.